This section outlines one TCR beta chain sequence together with its context. What it binds is unknown. The data derive from a study of T cell responses to AZD1222 COVID-19 vaccine. Broader study findings: Donors, mostly white British, included more females; clonal diversity was possibly underestimated. Among vaccine-associated CD4 TCRs, coverage spanned spike, with dominance at 160-218 and 743-854. Spike-specific TCR repertoires showed rising breadth and depth after two AZD1222 doses.

TCRdb's table, derived via immunoSEQ multiplex PCR, lists solely in-frame clones and lacks some. The sample carries roughly 110,000 clones, approximately 90% recorded once. Looked up from germline, CDR1 is SGHTA and CDR2 is FQGNSA. The CDR3 covers 15 residues. The V end lost 10 bases, the J end lost 7 bases, and 25 bases lay between the germline ends. The receptor's source is an adult in good health. Sample: peripheral blood, taken on day 0 of AZD1222 vaccination. The V gene is TRBV7-2, the J gene TRBJ2-5, with a possible D match to TRBD2 (6 bases). The CDR3 sequence is CAIQLNSGLPGTQYF. The CDR3, as DNA: TGTGCCATCCAACTAAACTCGGGACTTCCCGGGACCCAGTACTTC.